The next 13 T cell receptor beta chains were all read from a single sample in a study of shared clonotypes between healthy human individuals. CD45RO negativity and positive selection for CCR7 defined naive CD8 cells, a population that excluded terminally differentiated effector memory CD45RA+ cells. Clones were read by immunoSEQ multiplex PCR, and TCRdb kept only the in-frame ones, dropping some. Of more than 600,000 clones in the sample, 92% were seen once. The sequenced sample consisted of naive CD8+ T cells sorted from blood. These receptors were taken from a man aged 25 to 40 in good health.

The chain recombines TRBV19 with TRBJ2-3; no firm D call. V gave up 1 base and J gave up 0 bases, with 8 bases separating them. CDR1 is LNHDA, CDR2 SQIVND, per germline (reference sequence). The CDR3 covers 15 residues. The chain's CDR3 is CASSIVGSSTDTQYF. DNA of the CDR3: TGTGCCAGTAGTATAGTGGGCTCTAGCACAGATACGCAGTATTTT. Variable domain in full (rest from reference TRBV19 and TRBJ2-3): DGGITQSPKYLFRKEGQNVTLSCEQNLNHDAMYWYRQDPGQGLRLIYYSQIVNDFQKGDIAEGYSVSREKKESFPLTVTSAQKNPTAFYLCASSIVGSSTDTQYFGPGTRLTVL.

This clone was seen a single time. The chain's CDR3 is CASSMSDFSPYGYTF. The CDR3 DNA sequence: TGTGCCAGCAGCATGTCGGACTTTTCCCCCTATGGCTACACCTTC. This chain connects TRBV5-5 to TRBJ1-2; D not resolved. The V and J ends lost 4 bases and 4 bases respectively, with 17 bases between them. Germline V gene lookup returns CDR1 SGHKS and CDR2 YYEKEE (reference sequence). This CDR3 contains 15 residues. The whole variable domain, filled in from reference TRBV5-5 and TRBJ1-2, reads DAGVTQSPTHLIKTRGQQVTLRCSPISGHKSVSWYQQVLGQGPQFIFQYYEKEERGRGNFPDRFSARQFPNYSSELNVNALLLGDSALYLCASSMSDFSPYGYTFGSGTRLTVV.

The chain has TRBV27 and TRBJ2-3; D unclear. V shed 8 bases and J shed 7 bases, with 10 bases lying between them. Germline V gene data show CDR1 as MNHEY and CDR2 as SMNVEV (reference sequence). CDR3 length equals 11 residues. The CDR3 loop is CASRKAYTQYF. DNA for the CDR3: TGTGCCAGCCGCAAAGCCTATACGCAGTATTTT.

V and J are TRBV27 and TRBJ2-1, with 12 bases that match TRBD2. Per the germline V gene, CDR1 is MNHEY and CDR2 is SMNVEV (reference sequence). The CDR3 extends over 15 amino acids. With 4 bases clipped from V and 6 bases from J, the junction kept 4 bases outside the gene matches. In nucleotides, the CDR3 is TGTGCCAGCAGTTCCGGGACTAGCGGGTTCAATGAGCAGTTCTTC. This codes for CASSSGTSGFNEQFF.

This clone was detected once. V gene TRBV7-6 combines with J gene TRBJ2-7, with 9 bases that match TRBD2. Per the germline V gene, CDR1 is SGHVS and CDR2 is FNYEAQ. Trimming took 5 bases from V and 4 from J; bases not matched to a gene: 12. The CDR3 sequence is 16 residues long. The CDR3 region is CASSTSVGLASYEQYF. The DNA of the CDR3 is TGTGCCAGCAGCACGTCCGTCGGACTAGCGTCGTACGAGCAGTACTTC.

The CDR3 bases are TGTGCCAGCGACGGGCCGGCGGGCTATGGCTACACCTTC. This codes for CASDGPAGYGYTF. The V call is TRBV5-6, the J call TRBJ1-2; the D is unclear. Looked up from germline, CDR1 is SGHDT and CDR2 is YYEEEE. The CDR3 has 13 residues. V lost 7 bases and J lost 4, with 14 bases in between.

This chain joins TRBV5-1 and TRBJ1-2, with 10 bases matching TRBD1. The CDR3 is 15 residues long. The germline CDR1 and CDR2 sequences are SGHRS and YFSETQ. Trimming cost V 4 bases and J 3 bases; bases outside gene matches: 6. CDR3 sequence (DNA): TGCGCCAGCAGCCTGACAGGGGGCATCGACTATGGCTACACCTTC. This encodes CASSLTGGIDYGYTF.

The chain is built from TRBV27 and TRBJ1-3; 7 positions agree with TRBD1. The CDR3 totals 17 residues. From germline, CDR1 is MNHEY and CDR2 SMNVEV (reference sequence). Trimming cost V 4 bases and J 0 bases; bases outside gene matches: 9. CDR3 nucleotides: TGTGCCAGCAGTTCGGCAGGGGGTCCTCGCTCTGGAAACACCATATATTTT. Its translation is CASSSAGGPRSGNTIYF.

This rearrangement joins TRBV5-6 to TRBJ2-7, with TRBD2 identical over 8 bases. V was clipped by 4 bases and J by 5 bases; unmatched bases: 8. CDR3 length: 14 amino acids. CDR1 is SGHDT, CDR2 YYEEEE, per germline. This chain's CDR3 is CASSRRSGRHEQYF. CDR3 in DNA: TGTGCCAGCAGCCGGCGGAGCGGGAGACACGAGCAGTACTTC.

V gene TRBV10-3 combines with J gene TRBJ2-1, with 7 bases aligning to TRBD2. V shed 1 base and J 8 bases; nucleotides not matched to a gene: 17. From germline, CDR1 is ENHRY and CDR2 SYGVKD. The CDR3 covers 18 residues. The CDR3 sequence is CAISEFPTGLFSSDEQFF. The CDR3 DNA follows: TGTGCCATCAGTGAGTTTCCTACGGGACTATTCAGTTCGGATGAGCAGTTCTTC.

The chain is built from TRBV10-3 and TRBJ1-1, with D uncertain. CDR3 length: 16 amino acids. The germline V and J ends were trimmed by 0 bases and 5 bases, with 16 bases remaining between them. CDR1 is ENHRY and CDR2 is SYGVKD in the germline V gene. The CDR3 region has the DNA TGTGCCATCAGTGAGTCTTCTATCGAAGGCGGAACTGAAGCTTTCTTT. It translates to CAISESSIEGGTEAFF.

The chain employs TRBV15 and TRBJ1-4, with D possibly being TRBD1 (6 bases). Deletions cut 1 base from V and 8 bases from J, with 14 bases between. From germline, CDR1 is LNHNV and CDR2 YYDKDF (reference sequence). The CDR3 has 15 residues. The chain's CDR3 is CATSRGAVGGEKLFF. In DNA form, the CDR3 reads TGTGCCACCAGCAGAGGCGCAGTAGGGGGGGAAAAACTGTTTTTT.

For the CDR3, the DNA is TGCAGTCCCAGGGAGCAGTTCTTC. Its translation is CSPREQFF. This sequence joins TRBV20-1 and TRBJ2-1, with no clear D. CDR3 length equals 8 residues. The V gene's germline CDR1 is DFQATT and CDR2 SNEGSKA (reference sequence). V was cut by 8 bases and J by 10 bases, with 6 bases left in between.